This TCR beta chain is drawn from a study of T cells after yellow fever vaccination. This clonotype was counted only a few times. The antigen remains unidentified. TCRdb analysed the 5' RACE reads with MiXCR anew, one entry per CDR3 protein. This table holds 170,000 or so distinct CDR3 sequences, 5.5% to 8% found once. The CDR3 is made up of 14 amino acids. Germline V gene sequence: CDR1 SNHLY, CDR2 FYNNEI. Trimming shortened V by 8 bases and J by 0 bases, and 14 bases separated the two germline ends. Points from the study as a whole: The bulk population could contribute abundant contaminating clonotypes to FACS-sorted repertoires.

The clonotype was recovered from a man younger than 35 who received the YFV17D yellow fever vaccine. The sequencing used CD4+ T cells sorted from PBMCs, collected on the day of the first yellow fever vaccination. The gene calls are TRBV2 and TRBJ2-7, with D unresolved. CDR3 DNA: TGTGCCAGCGTTCGAGCTCAGAGCTCCTACGAGCAGTACGTC. This sequence encodes CASVRAQSSYEQYV.